The clone carrying this T cell receptor beta chain was picked up a small number of times. Its antigen remains unidentified. This specimen comes from a study of response to subunit inactivated influenza vaccine. Study-wide results and caveats: New T cells are recruited in small numbers by each seasonal influenza vaccination, according to the authors' suggestion.

MiXCR was run by TCRdb on the RT-PCR reads, yielding one entry per CDR3 protein. Of around 750,000 distinct CDR3 sequences listed, 21% are singletons. The starting material was PBMCs from blood, obtained about 5 days after vaccination. The source is a man in his forties or fifties who received an inactivated influenza vaccine.

The DNA of the CDR3 is TGTGCCAGCAGTTACGCCCGACAGGGAATCGGCTACACCTTC. Its translation: CASSYARQGIGYTF. The V gene is TRBV6-5, the J gene TRBJ1-2; 7 bases fit TRBD1. CDR3 length: 14 residues. The V segment lost 2 bases and the J segment 8 bases; nucleotides outside the gene matches: 8. Germline CDR1 MNHEY, CDR2 SVGAGI.